These 15 T cell receptor beta chains were sequenced from one sample in a study of blood T cell repertoires in COVID-19. Sequencing was performed with immunoSEQ multiplex PCR; in TCRdb, only in-frame clones are kept and a portion is missing. The repertoire holds about 250,000 clones, with 70% to 90% as singletons. Sequencing was done on a sample of peripheral blood. The receptor set was obtained from a young man with active or convalescent COVID-19.

This rearrangement joins TRBV5-4 to TRBJ1-4; D gene uncertain. Germline V lookup: CDR1 SGHNT, CDR2 YYREEE (reference sequence). V lost 2 bases, J lost 7 bases, and 12 bases lay in between. CDR3 length: 14 residues. For the CDR3, the DNA is TGTGCCAGCAGCTTCGCGGGTGGCGGTGAAAAACTGTTTTTT. This codes for CASSFAGGGEKLFF. The full variable domain, completed using reference TRBV5-4 and TRBJ1-4, is ETGVTQSPTHLIKTRGQQVTLRCSSQSGHNTVSWYQQALGQGPQFIFQYYREEENGRGNFPPRFSGLQFPNYSSELNVNALELDDSALYLCASSFAGGGEKLFFGSGTQLSVL.

This clone was seen only once. This sequence joins TRBV30 and TRBJ1-1; D ambiguous. In germline, CDR1 is GTSNPN, CDR2 SVGIG (reference sequence). Trimming took 4 bases from V and 1 from J, leaving 13 bases between them. The CDR3 is 14 residues long. CDR3 DNA sequence: TGTGCCTGGACTTTTTGGGCTAAGAACACTGAAGCTTTCTTT. This gives the protein CAWTFWAKNTEAFF. The full variable domain, with the rest looked up from reference TRBV30 and TRBJ1-1, is SQTIHQWPATLVQPVGSPLSLECTVEGTSNPNLYWYRQAAGRGLQLLFYSVGIGQISSEVPQNLSASRPQDRQFILSSKKLLLSDSGFYLCAWTFWAKNTEAFFGQGTRLTVV.

The CDR3 DNA sequence: TGTGCCAGCAGCCCCACCGGGGGGGGGTACAATGAGCAGTTCTTC. Protein product: CASSPTGGGYNEQFF. The genes are TRBV7-3 and TRBJ2-1; 8 bases map to TRBD2. V gave up 5 bases and J gave up 4 bases; unmatched junction bases: 7. The CDR3 contains 15 residues. The germline CDR1 and CDR2 sequences are SGHTA and FQGTGA.

This chain uses TRBV19 with TRBJ2-1, with TRBD2 matching over 10 bases. After removal of 4 bases from V and 4 bases from J, the junction contained 7 bases not matched to a gene. Germline-derived CDR1 and CDR2 are LNHDA and SQIVND (reference sequence). The CDR3 has 16 residues. The CDR3 nucleotides read TGTGCCAGTAGTACCCGAGCGGGGGGGTATTACAATGAGCAGTTCTTC. Translation gives CASSTRAGGYYNEQFF.

In its sample, this clone was seen once. The chain couples TRBV25-1 to TRBJ1-4; no clear D. This CDR3 is 16 amino acids long. V gave up 1 base and J gave up 7 bases, with 16 bases separating them. Looked up from germline, CDR1 is MGHDK and CDR2 is SYGVNS. CDR3 DNA sequence: TGTGCCAGCAGTGAATTCAAGGGCTCAGGAGGTGAAAAACTGTTTTTT. Protein: CASSEFKGSGGEKLFF.

About this clone: At one of its ends the junction is not consistent with the germline gene, which may arise from a read error. The chain employs TRBV29-1 and TRBJ2-3; D possibly corresponds to TRBD2 (5 bases). This CDR3 contains 12 residues. Germline CDR1 is SQVTM and CDR2 is ANQGSEA. This chain's CDR3 is CTVVEGTDTQYF. The CDR3 DNA follows: TGCACCGTTGTGGAGGGCACAGATACGCAGTATTTT.

The J gene is TRBJ1-4, the V gene TRBV28; tentative D call: TRBD1 (5 bases). Trimming took off 2 bases at V and 7 bases at J, with 29 bases between the two ends. This CDR3 has 20 residues. The V gene's germline CDR1 is MDHEN and CDR2 SYDVKM. CDR3 region: CASSLIVSGRVFNVGEKLFF. The CDR3 DNA follows: TGTGCCAGCAGTTTAATTGTTTCCGGCAGGGTCTTTAATGTGGGTGAAAAACTGTTTTTT.

The V call is TRBV4-2, the J call TRBJ1-1; 7 nucleotides align to TRBD1. This CDR3 has 13 residues. Germline V gene lookup returns CDR1 LGHNA and CDR2 YNFKEQ. Trimming at V came to 5 bases and at J to 7 bases, leaving 7 bases not matched to a gene. In DNA form, the CDR3 reads TGTGCCAGCAGCGCGGGACAGATTAATGAAGCTTTCTTT. Translation: CASSAGQINEAFF.

This chain connects TRBV5-1 to TRBJ1-2; D is undetermined. Trimming took off 1 base at V and 8 bases at J, with 12 bases between the two ends. Germline CDR1 is SGHRS and CDR2 is YFSETQ. The CDR3 runs to 13 residues. CDR3 sequence reads: CASSLQSGWGYTF. Written as DNA, the CDR3 is TGCGCCAGCAGCTTGCAGTCAGGATGGGGCTACACCTTC.

The V call is TRBV7-3, the J call TRBJ2-1, with D unresolved. V shed 3 bases and J shed 2 bases, with 11 bases lying between them. CDR1 and CDR2 from the germline V gene are SGHTA and FQGTGA. The CDR3 runs to 15 residues. CDR3 DNA sequence: TGTGCCAGCAGCTTCGGAGTTGGTACCTACAATGAGCAGTTCTTC. The encoded protein is CASSFGVGTYNEQFF.

V and J are TRBV10-3 and TRBJ2-1, with 7 positions matching TRBD1. The V and J ends lost 3 bases and 6 bases, in that order; junction bases with no gene match: 5. CDR3 length: 14 residues. Germline V gives CDR1 ENHRY, CDR2 SYGVKD. The CDR3 loop reads CAISESGDSNEQFF. The DNA of the CDR3 is TGTGCCATCAGTGAATCCGGGGACAGCAATGAGCAGTTCTTC.

V and J are TRBV5-1 and TRBJ2-7; 15 positions agree with TRBD2. Germline V gene sequence: CDR1 SGHRS, CDR2 YFSETQ. This CDR3 contains 17 residues. The trim removed 4 bases at V and 4 bases at J, leaving 9 bases unmatched. The CDR3 DNA sequence: TGCGCCAGCAGCAGTCGGACTAGCGGGGGGGCCTCGTACGAGCAGTACTTC. Translated, it gives CASSSRTSGGASYEQYF.

The chain carries TRBV5-1 and TRBJ1-1; D is ambiguous. Germline CDR1 is SGHRS and CDR2 is YFSETQ. This CDR3 is built from 15 residues. Trimming took off 0 bases at V and 3 bases at J, with 12 bases between the two ends. CDR3: CASSLAPTGYTEAFF. Written as DNA, the CDR3 is TGCGCCAGCAGCTTGGCCCCCACGGGTTACACTGAAGCTTTCTTT.

The V call is TRBV6-5, the J call TRBJ1-1; weak D call: TRBD1 (5 bases). Per the germline V gene, CDR1 is MNHEY and CDR2 is SVGAGI. Trimming removed 6 bases from V and 5 bases from J, with 10 bases in between. This CDR3 is built from 12 residues. In DNA form, the CDR3 reads TGTGCCAGCAGACAGGAATGGACTGAAGCTTTCTTT. It codes for CASRQEWTEAFF.

This clone showed up just a few times. The chain employs TRBV6-5 and TRBJ1-2; possibly TRBD1 for D (5 bases). The CDR3 contains 12 residues. Per germline, CDR1 MNHEY and CDR2 SVGAGI. Deletions cut 4 bases from V and 5 bases from J, with 8 bases between. The CDR3 loop reads CASSSDRYGYTF. The CDR3 bases are TGTGCCAGCAGTTCAGACAGATATGGCTACACCTTC.